A selection of T cell receptor beta chains follows, all from one sample in a study of blood T cell repertoires in COVID-19. The method was immunoSEQ multiplex PCR; TCRdb's version includes in-frame clones alone and lacks a portion of them. The profile shows around 77,000 clones, 85% to 95% of them singletons. The specimen sequenced was peripheral blood. The receptors come from a woman in her sixties or seventies with active COVID-19. Both conserved end residues are part of each CDR3. A D gene is named only where the DNA matches it firmly. The size entry is marked missing in some rows and otherwise reads once, few, many or a size class.

d_call	clone_size	v_call	j_call	cdr3_nt	cdr3_aa
TRBD1	NA	TRBV5-1	TRBJ1-1	TGCGCCAGCAGCCCCGGACAGGCGAACACTGAAGCTTTCTTT	CASSPGQANTEAFF
TRBD2	once	TRBV27	TRBJ2-7	TGTGCCAGCAGGGGAAGCGGGAGTGGCGAGCAGTACTTC	CASRGSGSGEQYF
TRBD1	NA	TRBV30	TRBJ2-7	TGTGCCTGGAGGACAGGGCACCACGAGCAGTACTTC	CAWRTGHHEQYF
TRBD1	once	TRBV25-1	TRBJ2-7	TGTGCCAGCAGTGAAACAGGGGCATGGGAGCAGTACTTC	CASSETGAWEQYF
NA	NA	TRBV30	TRBJ1-1	TGTGCCTGGAGTGACGGGTACAACACTGAAGCTTTCTTT	CAWSDGYNTEAFF
NA	NA	TRBV11-1	TRBJ2-3	TGTGCCAGCAGCCGACAGGCAAACACAGATACGCAGTATTTT	CASSRQANTDTQYF
NA	NA	TRBV2	TRBJ1-2	TGTGCCAGCAAACCGACAGTCTATGGCTACACCTTC	CASKPTVYGYTF
TRBD2	many	TRBV28	TRBJ2-1	TGTGCCAGCAGTTTTATAGCGGGAGGCTACAATGAGCAGTTCTTC	CASSFIAGGYNEQFF
TRBD1	NA	TRBV7-8	TRBJ1-6	TGTGCCAGCAGCCCGGGACAGTCGAATTCACCCCTCCACTTT	CASSPGQSNSPLHF
NA	NA	TRBV18	TRBJ2-5	TGTGCCAGCTCACTCAATCAACAAGAGACCCAGTACTTC	CASSLNQQETQYF
NA	few	TRBV18	TRBJ2-1	TGTGCCAGCTCACCACAAGCGACAGGAGTGGTAAACAATGAGCAGTTCTTC	CASSPQATGVVNNEQFF
NA	NA	TRBV30	TRBJ1-5	TGTGCCTGGAGTGTACGGGCCAGGGGCAATCAGCCCCAGCATTTT	CAWSVRARGNQPQHF
TRBD1	NA	TRBV27	TRBJ2-7	TGTGCCAGCAGTTTTTGGACCGGGACAGGGCACTACGAGCAGTACTTC	CASSFWTGTGHYEQYF
NA	NA	TRBV25-1	TRBJ2-7	TGTGCCAGCTTTACGAGGGAAACCCACTACGAGCAGTACTTC	CASFTRETHYEQYF
NA	NA	TRBV5-1	TRBJ2-3	TGCGCCAGCAGCTTATCAGGGGAAACGCCAGATACGCAGTATTTT	CASSLSGETPDTQYF
TRBD2	NA	TRBV5-4	TRBJ2-7	TGTGCCAGCAGCTTGGATGCTAGCGGTTTAACCCCGGAGCAGTACTTC	CASSLDASGLTPEQYF
TRBD1	NA	TRBV7-2	TRBJ2-7	TGTGCCAGCAGCCTTTACCCGGGACAGGTATACGAGCAGTACTTC	CASSLYPGQVYEQYF
TRBD1	NA	TRBV7-9	TRBJ2-3	TGTGCCAGCAGCGGACAGGGGATGGATACGCAGTATTTT	CASSGQGMDTQYF
NA	NA	TRBV9	TRBJ1-3	TGTGCCAGCAGCGAAGCCGATCTCGGAAACACCATATATTTT	CASSEADLGNTIYF
NA	NA	TRBV19	TRBJ1-1	TGTGCCAGTAGCGACCTCGCAGGGAATAGTGCTGAAGCTTTCTTT	CASSDLAGNSAEAFF
NA	NA	TRBV21-1	TRBJ2-3	TGTGCCAGCAGCAAAGCGCTTTGGGCCGCCCCAGATACGCAGTATTTT	CASSKALWAAPDTQYF
TRBD1	few	TRBV28	TRBJ1-1	TGTGCCAGCAGTTTGGGGACAGGACGATTGAACACTGAAGCTTTCTTT	CASSLGTGRLNTEAFF
NA	few	TRBV5-1	TRBJ2-3	TGCGCCAGCAGCTTGGGCAGGGGAGAAACAGATACGCAGTATTTT	CASSLGRGETDTQYF
TRBD2	NA	TRBV28	TRBJ2-3	TGTGCCAGCAGCCCAGAGGGACTAGCGTCCCCAGATACGCAGTATTTT	CASSPEGLASPDTQYF
TRBD2	few	TRBV5-6	TRBJ2-3	TGTGCCAGCAGCTCCTGGCGACCCCTAGCGGCCCACACAGATACGCAGTATTTT	CASSSWRPLAAHTDTQYF
NA	few	TRBV5-8	TRBJ2-3	TGTGCCAGCAGCCAAGGACAAGGTCTCACCACAGATACGCAGTATTTT	CASSQGQGLTTDTQYF
NA	NA	TRBV3-1/TRBV3-2	TRBJ2-4	TGTGCCAGCAGCCAAGCTACGAAAAACATTCAGTACTTC	CASSQATKNIQYF
NA	NA	TRBV21-1	TRBJ1-2	TGTGCCAGCAGCGCAATGAGTCGCACTTCAAACTATGGCTACACCTTC	CASSAMSRTSNYGYTF
NA	NA	TRBV11-2	TRBJ1-1	TGTGCCAGCAGCCCTACCCGAGGAGCTTTCTTT	CASSPTRGAFF
NA	NA	TRBV9	TRBJ2-3	TGTGCCAGCGGGGCGTTTCGTGGAACAGATACGCAGTATTTT	CASGAFRGTDTQYF
NA	few	TRBV19	TRBJ1-1	TGTGCCAGTAGTATAGAGGAGGGGACTGAAGCTTTCTTT	CASSIEEGTEAFF
TRBD2	NA	TRBV11-2	TRBJ2-7	TGTGCCAGCAGCAAAGCGGGACTCTCCCACGAGCAGTACTTC	CASSKAGLSHEQYF
NA	NA	TRBV11-3	TRBJ2-1	TGTGCCAGCAGCTTAGACAGCTCCTACAATGAGCAGTTCTTC	CASSLDSSYNEQFF
NA	NA	TRBV5-1	TRBJ2-1	TGCGCCAGCCGAGTTACGGCAGGGGGGAACGAGCAGTTCTTC	CASRVTAGGNEQFF
NA	NA	TRBV28	TRBJ2-7	TGTGCCAGCACTCGACGGGAGCGGAGATACGAGCAGTACTTC	CASTRRERRYEQYF
NA	NA	TRBV5-4	TRBJ1-1	TGTGCCAGCAGCTTGGGGCAGATGAACACTGAAGCTTTCTTT	CASSLGQMNTEAFF
NA	NA	TRBV19	TRBJ1-6	TGTGCCAGTAGTACCCTGACACTCCCGGGGTCACCCCTCCACTTT	CASSTLTLPGSPLHF
NA	once	TRBV6-5	TRBJ2-3	TGTGCCAGCAGCCCCCGCGGGGTTTACACAGATACGCAGTATTTT	CASSPRGVYTDTQYF
NA	NA	TRBV4-1	TRBJ2-7	TGCGCCAGCAGCCAAGCATCTTTCAGCTCCTACGAGCAGTACTTC	CASSQASFSSYEQYF
TRBD1	NA	TRBV2	TRBJ1-2	TGTGCCAGGGAACAGGGGGCAGGCTACACCTTC	CAREQGAGYTF
TRBD1	NA	TRBV28	TRBJ1-1	TGTGCCAGCAGTCCGGGACAGCTAAACACTGAAGCTTTCTTT	CASSPGQLNTEAFF
TRBD1	NA	TRBV7-9	TRBJ2-7	TGTGCCAGCAGCTTTACCGGGACAGGGTCCGGCTACGAGCAGTACTTC	CASSFTGTGSGYEQYF